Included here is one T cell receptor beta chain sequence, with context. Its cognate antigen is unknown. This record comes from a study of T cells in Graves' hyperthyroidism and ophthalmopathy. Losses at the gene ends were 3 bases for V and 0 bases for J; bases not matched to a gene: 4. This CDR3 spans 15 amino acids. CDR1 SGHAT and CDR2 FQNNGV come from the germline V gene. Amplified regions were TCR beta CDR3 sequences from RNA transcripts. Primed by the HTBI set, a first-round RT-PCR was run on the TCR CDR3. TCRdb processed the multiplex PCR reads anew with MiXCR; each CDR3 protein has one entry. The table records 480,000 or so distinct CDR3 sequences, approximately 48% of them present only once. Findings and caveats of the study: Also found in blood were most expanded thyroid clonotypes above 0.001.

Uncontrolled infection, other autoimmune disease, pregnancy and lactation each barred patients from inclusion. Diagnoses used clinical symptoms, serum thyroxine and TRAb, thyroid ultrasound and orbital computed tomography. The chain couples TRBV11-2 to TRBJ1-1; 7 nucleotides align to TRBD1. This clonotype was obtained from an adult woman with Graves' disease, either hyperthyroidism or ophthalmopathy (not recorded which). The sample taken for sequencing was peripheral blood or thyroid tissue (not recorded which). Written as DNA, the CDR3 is TGTGCCAGCAGCTTCGCACAGGGGATGAACACTGAAGCTTTCTTT. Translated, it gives CASSFAQGMNTEAFF.